A selection of T cell receptor beta chains follows, all from one sample in a study of OX40 agonist ivuxolimab in advanced cancers. Profiling relied on immunoSEQ multiplex PCR, and the TCRdb table lists in-frame clones only, not all of them. The top ten clones hold around 0.25% of a sample with around 92,000 clones, around 92% of them seen once. Sequencing used CD4+ or CD8+ T cells sorted from blood, obtained in a trial of the OX40 agonist ivuxolimab. These receptors all come from an adult with an advanced solid tumor such as melanoma, head and neck, liver or kidney cancer. Both conserved end residues are part of each CDR3. A D gene is named only where the DNA matches it firmly. Clone size is given for some rows only: seen once, a few or many times, or a class if the clone is expanded.

.,TRBJ2-5,TRBD2,18,TRBV9,TGTGCCAGCAGCCCCCAGGGGACTAGCGGGATTTCTGGAGAGACCCAGTACTTC,CASSPQGTSGISGETQYF
.,TRBJ2-5,.,12,TRBV10-3,TGTGCCATCAGTGAGTTTGGGGAGACCCAGTACTTC,CAISEFGETQYF
once,TRBJ1-1,TRBD1,15,TRBV6-5,TGTGCCAGCAGTTACTCGACAGGGGTCGAAACTGAAGCTTTCTTT,CASSYSTGVETEAFF
.,TRBJ2-3,.,12,TRBV5-1,TGCGCCAGCAGCCTTAGCACAGATACGCAGTATTTT,CASSLSTDTQYF
few,TRBJ1-1,.,13,TRBV30,TGTGCCTGGAGTGGACAGGCCAACACTGAAGCTTTCTTT,CAWSGQANTEAFF
.,TRBJ1-6,TRBD1,16,TRBV13,TGTGCCAGCAGCTTAGGTGTCGGACAGGGGGCTTCGCCCCTCCACTTT,CASSLGVGQGASPLHF
once,TRBJ2-7,.,13,TRBV2,TGTGCCAGCAGTGAAGAAAGGGGGACGGAACTGTACTTC,CASSEERGTELYF
.,TRBJ1-1,.,13,TRBV7-3,TGTGCCAGCAGCTTAAACAGGGTCTCTGAAGCTTTCTTT,CASSLNRVSEAFF
.,TRBJ2-3,.,16,TRBV19,TGTGCCAGTAGCTCCTTTACAGGGACTAGCACAGATACGCAGTATTTT,CASSSFTGTSTDTQYF
.,TRBJ2-1,.,13,TRBV9,TGTGCCAGCAGCGTAGGGGTAAACAATGAGCAGTTCTTC,CASSVGVNNEQFF
.,TRBJ1-5,TRBD1,14,TRBV6-5,TGTGCCAGCAGAACAGGGGGTAGCAATCAGCCCCAGCATTTT,CASRTGGSNQPQHF
.,TRBJ2-3,.,15,TRBV11-2,TGTGCCAGCAGCTCCCCTCGGATAAACACAGATACGCAGTATTTT,CASSSPRINTDTQYF
.,TRBJ1-5,TRBD1,17,TRBV7-8,TGTGCCAGCAGCCCGGGACAGGGGGGCTCTTTCAATCAGCCCCAGCATTTT,CASSPGQGGSFNQPQHF
.,TRBJ2-7,TRBD1,16,TRBV9,TGTGCCAGCAGCGTAGCGGCGACAGGGTCTACCTACGAGCAGTACTTC,CASSVAATGSTYEQYF
.,TRBJ1-5,TRBD1,14,TRBV19,TGTGCCAGTAGAGGGGGCTATAGCAATCAGCCCCAGCATTTT,CASRGGYSNQPQHF
.,TRBJ2-2,.,16,TRBV18,TGTGCCAGCTCACCACGCGTACAGACGAACACCGGGGAGCTGTTTTTT,CASSPRVQTNTGELFF
.,TRBJ1-1,.,13,TRBV6-5,TGTGCCAGCAGTTACGAGTCCTACACTGAAGCTTTCTTT,CASSYESYTEAFF
.,TRBJ2-4,.,16,TRBV5-4,TGTGCCAGCAGCTCGGGTGGGGTGGGAGGCAAAAACATTCAGTACTTC,CASSSGGVGGKNIQYF
.,TRBJ1-2,.,16,TRBV7-2,TGTGCCAGCAGCCCAGGGGCCTGGGCCAGACTCTCTGGCTACACCTTC,CASSPGAWARLSGYTF
.,TRBJ2-5,.,11,TRBV11-3,TGTGCCAGCAGCTTGGGGGAGACCCAGTACTTC,CASSLGETQYF
.,TRBJ2-1,.,12,TRBV6-5,TGTGCCAGCAGGAGCCTAAACAATGAGCAGTTCTTC,CASRSLNNEQFF
.,TRBJ2-5,.,13,TRBV4-1,TGCGCCAGCAGCCGCGGGCCGATGGAGACCCAGTACTTC,CASSRGPMETQYF
.,TRBJ1-2,TRBD1,14,TRBV7-2,TGTGCCAGCAGCTGGGGACAGGGGGCGCGTGGCTACACCTTC,CASSWGQGARGYTF
.,TRBJ2-1,TRBD2,15,TRBV4-2,TGTGCCAGCAGCCAAGCTAGCGGGGGATACAATGAGCAGTTCTTC,CASSQASGGYNEQFF
few,TRBJ1-5,.,17,TRBV4-2,TGTGCCAGCAGCCAAGATCACGGGAGGGGAGGGGATCAGCCCCAGCATTTT,CASSQDHGRGGDQPQHF
.,TRBJ2-5,.,16,TRBV5-1,TGCGCCAGCACACCCGGTCGAGCCCTTGGAGTGGAGACCCAGTACTTC,CASTPGRALGVETQYF
.,TRBJ2-4,TRBD2,15,TRBV7-3,TGTGCCAGCAGCCCGGGGGGGCTGATCAAAAACATTCAGTACTTC,CASSPGGLIKNIQYF
few,TRBJ1-1,.,12,TRBV7-3,TGTGCCAGCAGCTCCCGGAACACTGAAGCTTTCTTT,CASSSRNTEAFF
.,TRBJ1-3,.,13,TRBV6-1,TGTGCCAGCAGTGAGTCCGGAGGAAACACCATATATTTT,CASSESGGNTIYF
.,TRBJ2-7,TRBD1,14,TRBV6-5,TGTGCCAGCAGTGTAGGGGACAGGGGTTACGAGCAGTACTTC,CASSVGDRGYEQYF
.,TRBJ1-6,TRBD1,16,TRBV23-1,TGCGCCAGCAGTAACAGGGAAGGGGGCGATAATTCACCCCTCCACTTT,CASSNREGGDNSPLHF
.,TRBJ2-2,.,13,TRBV28,TGTGCCAGCAGAAAACTAGACACCGGGGAGCTGTTTTTT,CASRKLDTGELFF
.,TRBJ1-5,.,12,TRBV28,TGTGCCAGCTATTCGGGGCCTCAGCCCCAGCATTTT,CASYSGPQPQHF
.,TRBJ2-1,TRBD1,15,TRBV9,TGTGCCAGCAGTGCGACAGGGAGCTCCTACAATGAGCAGTTCTTC,CASSATGSSYNEQFF
.,TRBJ1-5,.,14,TRBV19,TGTGCCAGTAGTGAGTATGGCAGCAATCAGCCCCAGCATTTT,CASSEYGSNQPQHF
once,TRBJ1-2,.,16,TRBV28,TGTGCCAGCAGTGTCCCGGGCCTTTATGATATATATGGCTACACCTTC,CASSVPGLYDIYGYTF
.,TRBJ2-1,TRBD2,15,TRBV7-2,TGTGCCAGCAGCTTTCTTGGGGGGGCCTACAATGAGCAGTTCTTC,CASSFLGGAYNEQFF
.,TRBJ2-5,.,15,TRBV28,TGTGCCAGCAGTCATAACGGGAAAACGGAAGAGACCCAGTACTTC,CASSHNGKTEETQYF
.,TRBJ1-2,.,13,TRBV6-6,TGTGCCAGCAGTTTCAACCCCTTGAGGGGCTACACCTTC,CASSFNPLRGYTF
.,TRBJ1-5,.,15,TRBV30,TGTGCCTGGAGTGTACAAGGGACAACCAATCAGCCCCAGCATTTT,CAWSVQGTTNQPQHF
.,TRBJ1-1,.,14,TRBV10-3,TGTGCCATCAGTGGAGACTGGCAGGGAGGTGAAGCTTTCTTT,CAISGDWQGGEAFF
.,TRBJ1-6,.,16,TRBV19,TGTGCCAGTAACGGAGGCTCGAGCTCCTATAATTCACCCCTCCACTTT,CASNGGSSSYNSPLHF
.,TRBJ2-5,.,13,TRBV7-3,TGTGCCAGCAGCTATGGTGTGGGAGAGACCCAGTACTTC,CASSYGVGETQYF
.,TRBJ2-1,.,14,TRBV29-1,TGCAGCGTCATCGGTGGGGGGCTGGGTAATGAGCAGTTCTTC,CSVIGGGLGNEQFF
once,TRBJ1-2,TRBD1,14,TRBV28,TGTGCCAGCAGACGGCCGGGACAGGGGTATGGCTACACCTTC,CASRRPGQGYGYTF
.,TRBJ2-1,TRBD2,16,TRBV30,TGTGCCTGGAGTGTCGGAAGGACTAGCGGGTACAATGAGCAGTTCTTC,CAWSVGRTSGYNEQFF
.,TRBJ1-6,.,14,TRBV9,TGTGCCAGCAGCGTAGGTCCAGGAAGTTCACCCCTCCACTTT,CASSVGPGSSPLHF
.,TRBJ2-3,.,13,TRBV14,TGTGCCAGCAGCCAAGTGGGCACAGATACGCAGTATTTT,CASSQVGTDTQYF
once,TRBJ1-3,.,15,TRBV6-6,TGTGCCAGCAGTTCCATAACAGGGTCGGGAAACACCATATATTTT,CASSSITGSGNTIYF
.,TRBJ2-1,.,15,TRBV5-6,TGTGCCAGCAGCTTAGGGGGTGGGCCCTACAATGAGCAGTTCTTC,CASSLGGGPYNEQFF
.,TRBJ1-5,.,13,TRBV12-5,TGTGCTAGTGGTTTGGGACTGGGGCAGCCCCAGCATTTT,CASGLGLGQPQHF
.,TRBJ1-5,.,14,TRBV28,TGTGCCAGCAGTTTTTGGGGGGAAAGGCAGCCCCAGCATTTT,CASSFWGERQPQHF
.,TRBJ2-5,.,14,TRBV11-2,TGTGCCAGCAGCTTAAGGACACTGCAAGAGACCCAGTACTTC,CASSLRTLQETQYF
.,TRBJ2-1,.,13,TRBV9,TGTGCCAGCAGCCTAGTGGGGTCTAATGAGCAGTTCTTC,CASSLVGSNEQFF
.,TRBJ1-5,.,15,TRBV7-6,TGTGCCAGCAGCCCCCTGGGAGGGGGAGACCAGCCCCAGCATTTT,CASSPLGGGDQPQHF